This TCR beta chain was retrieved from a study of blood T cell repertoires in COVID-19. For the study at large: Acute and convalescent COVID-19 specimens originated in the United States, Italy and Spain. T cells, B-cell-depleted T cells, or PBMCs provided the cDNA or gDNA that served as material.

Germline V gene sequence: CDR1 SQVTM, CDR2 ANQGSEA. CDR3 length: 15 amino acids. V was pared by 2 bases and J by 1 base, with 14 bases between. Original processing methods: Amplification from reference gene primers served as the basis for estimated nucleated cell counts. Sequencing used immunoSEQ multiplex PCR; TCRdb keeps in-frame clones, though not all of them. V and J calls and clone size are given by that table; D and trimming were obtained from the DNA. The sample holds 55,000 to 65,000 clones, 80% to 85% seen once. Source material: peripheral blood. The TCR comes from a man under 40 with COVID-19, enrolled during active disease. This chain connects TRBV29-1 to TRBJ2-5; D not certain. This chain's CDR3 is CSVEKKNRPQETQYF. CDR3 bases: TGCAGCGTTGAAAAGAAAAACAGACCCCAAGAGACCCAGTACTTC.